This T cell receptor (beta chain) emerged from a study of lymphopenia after photon versus proton radiotherapy. Study-wide points: Photon-treated patients lost naive T cells and TCR diversity; proton-treated stayed stable. Survival link was tested only in deceased patients; proton benefit remains a possibility.

Germline CDR1 and CDR2: ENHRY and SYGVKD. The V end was cut by 8 bases, the J end by 4 bases, with 24 bases between. The CDR3 extends over 16 amino acids. Notes on this clone: The target antigen is unknown.

Measured with immunoSEQ multiplex PCR; TCRdb has only the in-frame clones, and not every one. Seen here are 68,000 or so clones, approximately 91% observed once, and the top ten hold approximately 2.6%. J is TRBJ2-7 and V is TRBV10-3; D tentatively reads TRBD1 or TRBD2 (5 bases each). The sample here was peripheral blood, taken from a patient treated with photon-based radiotherapy. The origin of this receptor is a woman between 65 and 79 years old with pancreatic cancer. In nucleotides, the CDR3 is TGTGCCATCTTGAACTATGGGGGTTCGAGGGTGTACGAGCAGTACTTC. This sequence encodes CAILNYGGSRVYEQYF.